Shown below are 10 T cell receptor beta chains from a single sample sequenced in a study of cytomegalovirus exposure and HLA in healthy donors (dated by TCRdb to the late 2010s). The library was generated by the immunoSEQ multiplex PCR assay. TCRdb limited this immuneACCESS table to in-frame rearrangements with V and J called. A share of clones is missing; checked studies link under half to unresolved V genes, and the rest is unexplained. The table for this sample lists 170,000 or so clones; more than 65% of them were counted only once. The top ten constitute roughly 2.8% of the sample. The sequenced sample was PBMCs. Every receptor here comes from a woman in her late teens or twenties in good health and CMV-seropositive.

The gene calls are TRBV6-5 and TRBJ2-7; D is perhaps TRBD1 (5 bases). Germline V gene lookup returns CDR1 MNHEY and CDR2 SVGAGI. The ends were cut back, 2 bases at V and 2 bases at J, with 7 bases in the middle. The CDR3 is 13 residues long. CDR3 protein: CASSYDRAYEQYF. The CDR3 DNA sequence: TGTGCCAGCAGTTACGACAGAGCCTACGAGCAGTACTTC.

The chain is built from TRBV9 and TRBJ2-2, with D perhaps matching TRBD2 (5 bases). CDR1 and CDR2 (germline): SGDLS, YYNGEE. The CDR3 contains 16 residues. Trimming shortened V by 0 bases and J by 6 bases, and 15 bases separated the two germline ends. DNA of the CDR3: TGTGCCAGCAGCGTAGATCGTGGCAGGCGGGCCGGGGAGCTGTTTTTT. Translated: CASSVDRGRRAGELFF.

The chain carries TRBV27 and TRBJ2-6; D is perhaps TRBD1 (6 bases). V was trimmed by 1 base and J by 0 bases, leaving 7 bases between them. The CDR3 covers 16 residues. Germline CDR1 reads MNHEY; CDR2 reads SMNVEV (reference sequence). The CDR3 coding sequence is TGTGCCAGCAGTTTATTGGACAGCTCTGGGGCCAACGTCCTGACTTTC. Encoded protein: CASSLLDSSGANVLTF. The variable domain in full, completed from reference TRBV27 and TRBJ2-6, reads EAQVTQNPRYLITVTGKKLTVTCSQNMNHEYMSWYRQDPGLGLRQIYYSMNVEVTDKGDVPEGYKVSRKEKRNFPLILESPSPNQTSLYFCASSLLDSSGANVLTFGAGSRLTVL.

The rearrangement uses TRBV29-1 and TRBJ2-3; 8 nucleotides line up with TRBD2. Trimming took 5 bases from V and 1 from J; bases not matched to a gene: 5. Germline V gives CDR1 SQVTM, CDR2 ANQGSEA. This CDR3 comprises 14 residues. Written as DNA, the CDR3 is TGCAGCGTTTCCTGGCGGGGGGGCACAGATACGCAGTATTTT. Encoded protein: CSVSWRGGTDTQYF.

The chain's CDR3 is CATSATGAYEQYF. The CDR3 nucleotides read TGTGCCACCAGCGCGACAGGGGCCTACGAGCAGTACTTC. V usage is TRBV15 and J usage is TRBJ2-7; 8 positions agree with TRBD1. Germline CDR1 is LNHNV and CDR2 is YYDKDF (reference sequence). V trimming: 5 bases; J trimming: 2 bases; junction bases outside the gene matches: 2. The CDR3 extends over 13 amino acids.

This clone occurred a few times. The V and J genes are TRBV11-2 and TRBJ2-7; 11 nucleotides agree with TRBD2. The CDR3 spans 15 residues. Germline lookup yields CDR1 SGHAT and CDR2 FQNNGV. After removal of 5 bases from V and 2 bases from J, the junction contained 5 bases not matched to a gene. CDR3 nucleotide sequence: TGTGCCAGCAGCCGACTAGCGGGGCCCACCTACGAGCAGTACTTC. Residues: CASSRLAGPTYEQYF.

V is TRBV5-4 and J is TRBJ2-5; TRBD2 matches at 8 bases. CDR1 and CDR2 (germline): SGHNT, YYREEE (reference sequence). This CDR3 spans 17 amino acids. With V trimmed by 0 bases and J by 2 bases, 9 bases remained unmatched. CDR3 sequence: CASSLGRGGNLQETQYF. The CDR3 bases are TGTGCCAGCAGCTTGGGACGGGGGGGGAACCTACAAGAGACCCAGTACTTC.

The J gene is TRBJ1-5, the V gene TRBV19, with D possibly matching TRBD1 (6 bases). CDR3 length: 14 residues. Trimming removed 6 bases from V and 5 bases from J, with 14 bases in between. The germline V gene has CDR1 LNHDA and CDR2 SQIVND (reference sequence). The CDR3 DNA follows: TGTGCCAGTAGGGACAGCCGCCCGGATCAGCCCCAGCATTTT. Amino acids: CASRDSRPDQPQHF.

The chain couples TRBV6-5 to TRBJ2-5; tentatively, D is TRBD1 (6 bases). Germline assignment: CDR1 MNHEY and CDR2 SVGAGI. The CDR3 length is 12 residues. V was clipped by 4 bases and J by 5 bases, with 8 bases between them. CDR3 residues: CASSFRGETQYF. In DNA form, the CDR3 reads TGTGCCAGCAGTTTTAGGGGGGAGACCCAGTACTTC.

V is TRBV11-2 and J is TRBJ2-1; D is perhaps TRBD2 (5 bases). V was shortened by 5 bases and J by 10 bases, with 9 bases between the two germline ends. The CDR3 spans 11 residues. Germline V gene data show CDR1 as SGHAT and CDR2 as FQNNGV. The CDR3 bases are TGTGCCAGCAGCGCAAGAGGGGAGCAGTTCTTC. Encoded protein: CASSARGEQFF.